Listed here is a single T cell receptor beta chain. Its antigen is undetermined. PCR was performed a second time for roughly 6 to 12 cycles using a sample-barcoded 5' primer and a J-beta primer mix. With 12 random nucleotides, a template-switch adaptor tagged each individual cDNA molecule. From the 5' RACE reads, TCRdb called clonotypes with MiXCR, one entry per CDR3 protein. The top ten hold under 4% of the sample, which has hundreds of thousands of distinct CDR3 sequences, 20% to 25% seen once. This record belongs to a study of blood T cells in healthy people across ages. Study-level findings and limits: Diversity estimated from one million T cells was considered an underestimate. The donors' CMV status was not determined, possibly confounding changes in expanded clonotypes. Significant beta diversity loss was already apparent by age around 40, declining roughly linearly.

Germline V lookup: CDR1 SGHTA, CDR2 FQGNSA. V lost 3 bases and J lost 5, with 17 bases in between. The CDR3 consists of 15 residues. This receptor was taken from a man aged 65-85 years in good health. Sequences were obtained from blood. The chain carries TRBV7-2 and TRBJ2-7; TRBD2 might be the D (6 bases). The DNA of the CDR3 is TGTGCCAGCAGCTTGAGGAGAAGCGGGCCTAACGAGCAGTACTTC. It codes for CASSLRRSGPNEQYF.